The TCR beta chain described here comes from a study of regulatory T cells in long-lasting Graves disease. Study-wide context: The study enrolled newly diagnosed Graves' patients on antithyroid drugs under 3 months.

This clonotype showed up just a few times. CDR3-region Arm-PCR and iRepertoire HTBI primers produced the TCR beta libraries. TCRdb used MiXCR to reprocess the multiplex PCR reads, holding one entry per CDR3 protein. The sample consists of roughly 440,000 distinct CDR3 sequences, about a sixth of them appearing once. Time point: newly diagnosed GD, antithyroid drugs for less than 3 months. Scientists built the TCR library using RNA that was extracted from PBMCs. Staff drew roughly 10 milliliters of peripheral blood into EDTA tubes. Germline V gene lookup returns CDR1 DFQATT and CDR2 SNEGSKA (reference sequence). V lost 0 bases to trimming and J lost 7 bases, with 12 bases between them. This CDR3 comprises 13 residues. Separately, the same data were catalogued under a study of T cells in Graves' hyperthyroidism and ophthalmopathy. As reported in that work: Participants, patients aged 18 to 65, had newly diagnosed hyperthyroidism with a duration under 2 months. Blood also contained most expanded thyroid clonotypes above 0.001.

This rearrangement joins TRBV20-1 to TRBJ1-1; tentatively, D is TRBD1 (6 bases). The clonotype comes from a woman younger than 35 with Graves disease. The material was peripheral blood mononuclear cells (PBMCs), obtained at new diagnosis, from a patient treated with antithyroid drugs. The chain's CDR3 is CSARDGVRGEAFF. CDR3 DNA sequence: TGCAGTGCTAGAGATGGGGTCAGGGGTGAAGCTTTCTTT.